This T cell receptor beta chain came from a study of spatial heterogeneity in lung cancer. In its sample, this clonotype is medium-sized. TCRdb re-called the 5' RACE reads with MiXCR, one entry per CDR3 protein. The data contain under 20,000 distinct CDR3 sequences, under 20% of them singletons. As for time point: sample taken at primary tumor resection. The input material, whole RNA from tumor, nontumor lung or frozen PBMC, was sequenced unsorted. The donors were fewer than 80 patients with non-small cell lung cancer that was early-stage and untreated. Between the trimmed V and J ends, which lost 3 bases and 2 bases, there was a span of 26 bases. CDR1 MNHNS and CDR2 SASEGT come from the germline V gene. The CDR3 extends over 19 amino acids.

This sequence joins TRBV6-1 and TRBJ2-7; tentative D call: TRBD1 (6 bases). The clonotype was recovered from a male donor with early-stage non-small cell lung cancer. Specimen: PBMCs, collected at surgery. CDR3 in amino acids: CASSDPTLGQGTLPYEQYF. CDR3 nucleotides: TGTGCCAGCAGTGATCCTACCCTGGGGCAGGGGACCCTTCCCTACGAGCAGTACTTC.